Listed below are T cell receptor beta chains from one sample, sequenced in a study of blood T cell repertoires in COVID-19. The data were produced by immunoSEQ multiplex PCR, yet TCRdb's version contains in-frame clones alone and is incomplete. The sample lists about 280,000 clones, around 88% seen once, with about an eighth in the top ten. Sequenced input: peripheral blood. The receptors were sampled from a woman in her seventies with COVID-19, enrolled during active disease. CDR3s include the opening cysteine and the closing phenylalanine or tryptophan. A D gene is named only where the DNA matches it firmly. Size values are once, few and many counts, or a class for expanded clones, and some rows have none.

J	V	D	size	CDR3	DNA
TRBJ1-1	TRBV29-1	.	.	CSVDQGNTEAFF	TGCAGCGTTGATCAGGGGAACACTGAAGCTTTCTTT
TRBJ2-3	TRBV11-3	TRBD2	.	CASSSKRGDTQYF	TGTGCCAGCAGCTCGAAGCGGGGAGATACGCAGTATTTT
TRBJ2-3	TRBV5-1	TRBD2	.	CASRTGGLTVLDTQYF	TGCGCCAGCAGGACGGGGGGACTAACCGTTTTAGATACGCAGTATTTT
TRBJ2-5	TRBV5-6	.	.	CASSTQGGDGTQYF	TGTGCCAGCAGCACCCAGGGAGGCGACGGGACCCAGTACTTC
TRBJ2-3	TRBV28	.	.	CASRAWDSLDF	TGTGCCAGCAGAGCCTGGGACTCTTTGGATTTT
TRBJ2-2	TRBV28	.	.	CASLSAVSGTGELFF	TGTGCCAGCCTCTCGGCGGTGTCGGGTACCGGGGAGCTGTTTTTT
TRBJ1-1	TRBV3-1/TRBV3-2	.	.	CASSQISGRGAFF	TGTGCCAGCAGCCAAATTTCAGGGCGGGGAGCTTTCTTT
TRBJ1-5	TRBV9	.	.	CASSVGSEAGDQPQHF	TGTGCCAGCAGCGTCGGCTCCGAGGCGGGGGATCAGCCCCAGCATTTT
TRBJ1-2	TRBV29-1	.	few	CSVGGGGANYGYTF	TGCAGCGTTGGGGGCGGGGGAGCTAACTATGGCTACACCTTC
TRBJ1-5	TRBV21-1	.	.	CASSKVRTGCQPQHF	TGTGCCAGCAGCAAAGTAAGGACAGGGTGTCAGCCCCAGCATTTT
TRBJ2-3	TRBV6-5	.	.	CASSYQGRDTQYF	TGTGCCAGCAGTTACCAGGGTAGAGATACGCAGTATTTT
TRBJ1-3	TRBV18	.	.	CASSRKLVTDSSGNTIYF	TGTGCCAGCTCCCGCAAATTAGTGACAGACTCCTCTGGAAACACCATATATTTT
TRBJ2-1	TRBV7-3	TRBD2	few	CASSTGLAGAEKFF	TGTGCCAGCAGCACCGGACTAGCGGGGGCAGAGAAGTTCTTC
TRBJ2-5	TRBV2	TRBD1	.	CASTIYRDRGETQYF	TGTGCCAGCACAATCTACCGGGACAGGGGTGAGACCCAGTACTTC
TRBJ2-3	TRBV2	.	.	CASRTRDSPTDTQYF	TGTGCCAGCAGGACTCGGGACTCACCCACAGATACGCAGTATTTT
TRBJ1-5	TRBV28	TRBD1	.	CASSPDRGGQPQHF	TGTGCCAGCAGTCCCGACAGGGGCGGACAGCCCCAGCATTTT
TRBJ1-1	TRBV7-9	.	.	CASSGEGTGAFF	TGTGCCAGCAGCGGAGAGGGTACGGGAGCTTTCTTT
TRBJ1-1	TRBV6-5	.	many	CASSYGQNTEAFF	TGTGCCAGCAGTTACGGACAGAACACTGAAGCTTTCTTT
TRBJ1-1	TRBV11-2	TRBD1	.	CASSHHDRDTFF	TGTGCCAGCAGCCACCACGACAGGGACACTTTCTTT
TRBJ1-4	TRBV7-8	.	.	CASSQMTVSNEKLFF	TGTGCCAGCAGCCAAATGACAGTATCTAATGAAAAACTGTTTTTT